What follows describes a single TCR beta chain. This sample stems from a study of PD-1 blockade in mismatch repair-deficient tumors. On the study more broadly: Enrolled about 2013-2017, patients had progressing, pretreated mismatch repair-deficient cancers of 12 to 13 types.

Mismatch repair deficiency was confirmed in all patients, by PCR or immunohistochemistry. Assay: immunoSEQ multiplex PCR; the TCRdb copy retains only in-frame clones and omits some. The table includes 30,000 to 45,000 clones, approximately 81% detected once. Trimming removed 11 bases from V and 4 bases from J, with 17 bases in between. Germline values: CDR1 MDHEN, CDR2 SYDVKM. The CDR3 length is 13 residues. This TCR was recovered from an adult with mismatch repair-deficient cancer. The material sequenced was peripheral blood, taken about 76 weeks after starting pembrolizumab. V usage is TRBV28 and J usage is TRBJ1-1, with D tentatively TRBD1 (6 bases). CDR3 amino acids: CAGNTQGSTEAFF. CDR3 DNA sequence: TGTGCCGGTAACACACAGGGAAGCACTGAAGCTTTCTTT.